A single sample gave rise to the 26 T cell receptor beta chains below, sequenced in a study of CD8+ T cells in alopecia areata. RNA was isolated and reverse transcribed to cDNA, the sequencing template. This table comes from immunoSEQ multiplex PCR, and its TCRdb copy is limited to in-frame clones, with some not included. There are some 200,000 clones in the sample; roughly three fifths occur only once, and approximately 3.3% lies in the top ten. The treatment is: oral pan-JAK inhibitor, 5-10 mg twice daily. The specimen comprised CD4+ T cells sorted from blood, sampled at week 4, from a patient treated with tofacitinib. The origin of the receptors is a human donor with alopecia areata.

This clone was seen only once. This sequence joins TRBV9 and TRBJ2-5; D is unresolved. The CDR3 extends over 12 amino acids. Germline CDR1 is SGDLS and CDR2 is YYNGEE. With 7 bases removed from V and 5 bases from J, the gap between germline ends came to 12 bases. The CDR3 protein is CASGSSVETQYF. The CDR3 DNA follows: TGTGCCAGCGGTAGTTCCGTGGAGACCCAGTACTTC.

V usage is TRBV29-1 and J usage is TRBJ1-1; D unresolved. In germline, CDR1 is SQVTM, CDR2 ANQGSEA. The CDR3 spans 14 residues. Trimming pared 1 base from V and 1 base from J, leaving 10 bases between. CDR3 in DNA: TGCAGCGTTGAAGTGGCGATGGCGAACACTGAAGCTTTCTTT. The encoded protein is CSVEVAMANTEAFF.

This clone is a singleton in its sample. The rearrangement links TRBV2 to TRBJ1-6; unclear D gene. CDR1 is SNHLY, CDR2 FYNNEI, per germline. The CDR3 spans 14 residues. Trimming cost V 4 bases and J 5 bases, with 9 bases left between them. The CDR3 protein is CASSANTNNSPLHF. DNA for the CDR3: TGTGCCAGCAGTGCAAACACAAATAATTCACCCCTCCACTTT.

This clone was observed a handful of times. Other DNA sequences in the sample encode the same CDR3. V usage is TRBV30 and J usage is TRBJ1-6; the match to TRBD1 covers 8 bases. The V and J ends lost 0 bases and 9 bases, in that order; junction bases with no gene match: 4. The germline V gene encodes CDR1 GTSNPN and CDR2 SVGIG (reference sequence). This CDR3 contains 14 residues. CDR3 sequence (DNA): TGTGCCTGGAGTGTACGACAGGGGAGTTCACCCCTCCACTTT. Its protein is CAWSVRQGSSPLHF. Using reference TRBV30 and TRBJ1-6 for the parts outside the CDR3, the full variable domain is SQTIHQWPATLVQPVGSPLSLECTVEGTSNPNLYWYRQAAGRGLQLLFYSVGIGQISSEVPQNLSASRPQDRQFILSSKKLLLSDSGFYLCAWSVRQGSSPLHFGNGTRLTVT.

This chain links TRBV6-6 with TRBJ1-2; the D is unclear. Germline V gene sequence: CDR1 MNHNY, CDR2 SVGAGI (reference sequence). The CDR3 covers 12 residues. The V end lost 7 bases, the J end lost 1 base, and 7 bases lay between the germline ends. CDR3 loop: CASTGLNYGYTF. The CDR3 DNA follows: TGTGCCAGCACGGGCCTTAACTATGGCTACACCTTC.

The chain couples TRBV4-1 to TRBJ2-1; tentative D call: TRBD2 (5 bases). Looked up from germline, CDR1 is MGHRA and CDR2 is YSYEKL. Trimming took off 4 bases at V and 11 bases at J, with 18 bases between the two ends. The CDR3 sequence is 14 residues long. CDR3 residues: CASSRNYYREKQFF. CDR3 in DNA: TGCGCCAGCAGCCGCAATTACTACCGGGAAAAGCAGTTCTTC.

V gene TRBV5-1 combines with J gene TRBJ2-2, with D perhaps matching TRBD1 or TRBD2 (5 bases each). The V gene lost 0 bases and the J gene lost 0 bases, with 12 bases spanning the gap. The CDR3 is made up of 17 amino acids. Germline CDR1 is SGHRS and CDR2 is YFSETQ. CDR3 nucleotide sequence: TGCGCCAGCAGCTTGGCCGTCCGGGGCCCGAACACCGGGGAGCTGTTTTTT. It codes for CASSLAVRGPNTGELFF.

The chain combines TRBV18 with TRBJ2-1; D possibly uses TRBD1 or TRBD2 (5 bases each). Trimming took off 4 bases at V and 5 bases at J, with 15 bases between the two ends. The CDR3 loop spans 15 amino acids. CDR1 KGHSH and CDR2 LQKENI come from the germline V gene. The CDR3: CASSQTGTEDNEQFF. The CDR3 DNA reads as TGTGCCAGCTCACAGACCGGGACGGAAGACAATGAGCAGTTCTTC.

The CDR3 DNA sequence: TGCAGCGTTCTTATCGGTGGGGCCTACGAGCAGTACTTC. Protein product: CSVLIGGAYEQYF. The rearrangement joins TRBV29-1 to TRBJ2-7; the D is unclear. CDR3 length equals 13 residues. V was trimmed by 5 bases and J by 2 bases, leaving 13 bases between them. Germline CDR1 SQVTM, CDR2 ANQGSEA.

In nucleotides, the CDR3 is TGTGCCAGCAGTTACAAACAGGGGAGGAACACTGAAGCTTTCTTT. Its protein is CASSYKQGRNTEAFF. The chain is built from TRBV6-5 and TRBJ1-1, with 7 bases fitting TRBD1. Germline V lookup: CDR1 MNHEY, CDR2 SVGAGI. J gave up 1 base and V 2 bases, and 4 bases lay outside the gene matches. The CDR3 is made up of 15 amino acids.

The chain combines TRBV30 with TRBJ1-5; D is possibly TRBD1 (6 bases). CDR1 and CDR2 from the germline V gene are GTSNPN and SVGIG (reference sequence). V was shortened by 4 bases and J by 6 bases, with 13 bases between the two germline ends. CDR3 length: 13 amino acids. The CDR3 nucleotides read TGTGCCTGGACCAGGGACATCGGTCAGCCCCAGCATTTT. Protein: CAWTRDIGQPQHF. Full variable domain (missing parts from reference TRBV30 and TRBJ1-5): SQTIHQWPATLVQPVGSPLSLECTVEGTSNPNLYWYRQAAGRGLQLLFYSVGIGQISSEVPQNLSASRPQDRQFILSSKKLLLSDSGFYLCAWTRDIGQPQHFGDGTRLSIL.

This chain uses TRBV15 with TRBJ2-7, with a possible D match to TRBD2 (7 bases). The CDR3 is made up of 14 amino acids. Germline values: CDR1 LNHNV, CDR2 YYDKDF (reference sequence). Trimming left V 5 bases short and J 5 bases short, with 16 bases between. The CDR3 reads CATSQGGGFNEQYF. CDR3 in DNA: TGTGCCACCAGCCAAGGGGGGGGGTTCAACGAGCAGTACTTC.

This clone was seen many times. This sequence joins TRBV6-6 and TRBJ1-2, with D possibly matching TRBD1 (5 bases). The germline V gene has CDR1 MNHNY and CDR2 SVGAGI (reference sequence). V shed 0 bases and J shed 5 bases, with 10 bases lying between them. The CDR3 covers 14 residues. CDR3: CASSYSKGKYGYTF. The CDR3 region has the DNA TGTGCCAGCAGTTACTCGAAGGGGAAGTATGGCTACACCTTC.

This chain links TRBV27 with TRBJ1-4; D not resolved. The CDR3 is 14 residues long. V lost 6 bases and J lost 6, with 14 bases in between. Germline V CDR1 and CDR2: MNHEY, SMNVEV (reference sequence). Written as DNA, the CDR3 is TGTGCCAGCAGAAGATTATCCGGGTATGAAAAACTGTTTTTT. Residues: CASRRLSGYEKLFF.

This chain links TRBV30 with TRBJ2-3; no clear D. CDR1 and CDR2 (germline): GTSNPN, SVGIG (reference sequence). With 2 bases removed from V and 0 bases from J, the gap between germline ends came to 6 bases. The CDR3 extends over 13 amino acids. The CDR3 DNA sequence: TGTGCCTGGAGTACCCCGAGCACAGATACGCAGTATTTT. This encodes CAWSTPSTDTQYF.

This clone was observed a single time. This chain uses TRBV29-1 with TRBJ2-3; D not certain. CDR1 and CDR2 (germline): SQVTM, ANQGSEA. V lost 2 bases and J 0 bases, leaving 9 bases between the germline ends. This CDR3 contains 14 residues. CDR3 residues: CSVERPDSTDTQYF. For the CDR3, the DNA is TGCAGCGTTGAAAGGCCAGATAGCACAGATACGCAGTATTTT.

This chain uses TRBV29-1 with TRBJ2-6, with TRBD2 identical over 7 bases. This CDR3 comprises 18 residues. Germline V gene data show CDR1 as SQVTM and CDR2 as ANQGSEA. With 2 bases clipped from V and 0 bases from J, the junction kept 10 bases outside the gene matches. CDR3 sequence reads: CSVEIRGRGVSGANVLTF. CDR3 in DNA: TGCAGCGTTGAAATAAGGGGACGGGGGGTCTCTGGGGCCAACGTCCTGACTTTC.

V gene TRBV15 combines with J gene TRBJ2-5; tentatively, D is TRBD1 or TRBD2 (6 bases each). Trimming cost V 1 base and J 5 bases, with 8 bases left between them. The germline V gene encodes CDR1 LNHNV and CDR2 YYDKDF (reference sequence). This CDR3 spans 13 amino acids. In nucleotides, the CDR3 is TGTGCCACCAGCAGAGGGGGGGCGGAGACCCAGTACTTC. Translating gives CATSRGGAETQYF. Complete variable domain (other parts from reference TRBV15 and TRBJ2-5): DAMVIQNPRYQVTQFGKPVTLSCSQTLNHNVMYWYQQKSSQAPKLLFHYYDKDFNNEADTPDNFQSRRPNTSFCFLDIRSPGLGDTAMYLCATSRGGAETQYFGPGTRLLVL.

This chain uses TRBV19 with TRBJ1-2, with TRBD1 matching over 7 bases. Germline V CDR1 and CDR2: LNHDA, SQIVND (reference sequence). This CDR3 region has 15 residues. V trimming: 10 bases; J trimming: 4 bases; junction bases outside the gene matches: 15. The CDR3 DNA is TGTGCCACCAGACCCGGAGGGGGCGCATCCTATGGCTACACCTTC. Protein sequence: CATRPGGGASYGYTF.

This clone occurred once. The chain has TRBV30 and TRBJ1-2, with D hard to call. V dropped 0 bases and J dropped 1 base, with 6 bases sitting between them. The CDR3 sequence is 13 residues long. Germline V gene lookup returns CDR1 GTSNPN and CDR2 SVGIG (reference sequence). The CDR3 DNA follows: TGTGCCTGGAGTGTCAGCATTAACTATGGCTACACCTTC. It translates to CAWSVSINYGYTF.

This chain uses TRBV30 with TRBJ1-3; unclear D gene. CDR3 length equals 15 residues. Germline CDR1 reads GTSNPN; CDR2 reads SVGIG (reference sequence). Deletions cut 2 bases from V and 1 base from J, with 12 bases between. The CDR3 nucleotides are TGTGCCTGGAGTCTCAGTGGTGGGTCTGGAAACACCATATATTTT. Amino acid sequence: CAWSLSGGSGNTIYF.

The V call is TRBV27, the J call TRBJ1-6; a possible D gene is TRBD1 (6 bases). Germline V lookup: CDR1 MNHEY, CDR2 SMNVEV (reference sequence). V lost 6 bases, J lost 11 bases, and 17 bases lay in between. This CDR3 comprises 14 residues. CDR3 loop: CASSNREERAPLHF. CDR3 bases: TGTGCCAGCAGCAACAGGGAAGAGAGGGCACCCCTCCACTTT.

This clone is a singleton in its sample. The chain couples TRBV30 to TRBJ1-5, with D tentatively TRBD1 (6 bases). Looked up from germline, CDR1 is GTSNPN and CDR2 is SVGIG (reference sequence). This CDR3 spans 13 amino acids. The V end lost 2 bases, the J end lost 6 bases, and 11 bases lay between the germline ends. CDR3 nucleotide sequence: TGTGCCTGGAGTCCGCAGGGGATTCAGCCCCAGCATTTT. Protein: CAWSPQGIQPQHF.

This clone was seen only once. The rearrangement uses TRBV25-1 and TRBJ2-7; D is uncertain. The germline V gene has CDR1 MGHDK and CDR2 SYGVNS. This CDR3 spans 14 amino acids. V shed 3 bases and J shed 5 bases, with 14 bases lying between them. In DNA, the CDR3 is TGTGCCAGCAGTGAGAGTAGGGTGGGCCACGAGCAGTACTTC. It is translated as CASSESRVGHEQYF.

This clone has only a few counts. This chain joins TRBV9 and TRBJ2-5, with D unclear. CDR3 size: 13 residues. Germline CDR1 is SGDLS and CDR2 is YYNGEE. Trimming left V 4 bases short and J 2 bases short, with 9 bases between. The CDR3 reads CASSRSQQETQYF. The CDR3 nucleotides are TGTGCCAGCAGCCGCAGCCAACAAGAGACCCAGTACTTC. The full variable domain, completed using reference TRBV9 and TRBJ2-5, is DSGVTQTPKHLITATGQRVTLRCSPRSGDLSVYWYQQSLDQGLQFLIQYYNGEERAKGNILERFSAQQFPDLHSELNLSSLELGDSALYFCASSRSQQETQYFGPGTRLLVL.

Only a few counts were recorded for this clone. The V gene is TRBV19, the J gene TRBJ1-1; 8 bases line up with TRBD1. Germline loops: CDR1 LNHDA, CDR2 SQIVND (reference sequence). The CDR3 totals 16 residues. Trimming took 3 bases from V and 3 from J; bases not matched to a gene: 9. The chain's CDR3 is CASSIGQGKWYTEAFF. The CDR3 DNA follows: TGTGCCAGTAGTATTGGACAGGGAAAGTGGTACACTGAAGCTTTCTTT.